These 32 T cell receptor beta chains share one sample of origin, sequenced in a study of OX40 agonist ivuxolimab in advanced cancers. The data were produced by immunoSEQ multiplex PCR, yet TCRdb's version contains in-frame clones alone and is incomplete. Of around 76,000 clones detected, 75% to 85% appear once; the ten largest clones hold about 5.4%. Material: CD4+ or CD8+ T cells sorted from blood, obtained in a trial of the OX40 agonist ivuxolimab. Source of these receptors: an adult with an advanced solid tumor such as melanoma, head and neck, liver or kidney cancer.

This clone was seen ten or more times. The rearrangement uses TRBV4-3 and TRBJ1-6, with 11 bases that match TRBD1. Germline CDR1 LGHNA, CDR2 YSLEER. CDR3 length: 19 amino acids. V lost 4 bases and J lost 6; bases outside the gene matches: 14. CDR3: CASSPRPPGTGGGNSPLHF. The DNA of the CDR3 is TGCGCCAGCAGCCCCAGACCCCCCGGGACAGGGGGTGGTAATTCACCCCTCCACTTT.

The rearrangement joins TRBV11-2 to TRBJ1-2; D is uncertain. This CDR3 is built from 13 residues. The V gene lost 5 bases and the J gene lost 7 bases, with 14 bases spanning the gap. Germline CDR1 and CDR2: SGHAT and FQNNGV. The CDR3: CASSAGGEGGYTF. As DNA, the CDR3 is TGTGCCAGCAGCGCAGGCGGTGAGGGTGGCTACACCTTC.

The chain joins TRBV28 to TRBJ2-2; D possibly corresponds to TRBD2 (6 bases). The CDR3 spans 17 residues. Germline CDR1 is MDHEN and CDR2 is SYDVKM. Trimming left V 3 bases short and J 1 base short, with 15 bases between. CDR3 in DNA: TGTGCCAGCAGTTTTCTCGGCGGGGCTATGAACACCGGGGAGCTGTTTTTT. Translated: CASSFLGGAMNTGELFF.

Note on this clone: This may come from a read error, since a much larger clone is one base off. The chain links TRBV7-2 to TRBJ1-4; the match to TRBD1 covers 10 bases. The germline CDR1 and CDR2 sequences are SGHTA and FQGNSA. This CDR3 spans 15 amino acids. The junction had 3 bases not matched to a gene; V was cut back by 2 bases and J by 6 bases. DNA of the CDR3: TGTGCCAGCAGCTTAACCGGGACAGGGGATGAAAAACTGTTTTTT. This gives the protein CASSLTGTGDEKLFF.

V is TRBV19 and J is TRBJ1-5; maybe TRBD1 (5 bases). The CDR3 consists of 16 residues. Germline V gene sequence: CDR1 LNHDA, CDR2 SQIVND (reference sequence). V lost 0 bases and J 6 bases, leaving 15 bases between the germline ends. CDR3 residues: CASSIEGGDGVQPQHF. The CDR3 bases are TGTGCCAGTAGTATAGAAGGAGGGGATGGGGTTCAGCCCCAGCATTTT.

The J gene is TRBJ1-1, the V gene TRBV6-6, with D possibly matching TRBD1 (5 bases). Per germline, CDR1 MNHNY and CDR2 SVGAGI (reference sequence). Trimming took 0 bases from V and 7 from J, leaving 15 bases between them. The CDR3 sequence is 15 residues long. This CDR3 is CASSYSAGAILEAFF. CDR3 bases: TGTGCCAGCAGTTACTCTGCTGGGGCGATCCTTGAAGCTTTCTTT.

This clone was seen once. The chain carries TRBV4-3 and TRBJ1-1; D is possibly TRBD1 (5 bases). Germline loops: CDR1 LGHNA, CDR2 YSLEER. The V end was cut by 3 bases, the J end by 10 bases, with 21 bases between. The CDR3 sequence is 15 residues long. CDR3 residues: CASSQSPSPGLRAFF. The CDR3 DNA reads TGCGCCAGCAGCCAGTCTCCTAGCCCGGGACTTCGAGCTTTCTTT.

This clone was observed once. V and J are TRBV19 and TRBJ2-6; possibly TRBD1 for D (5 bases). This CDR3 has 14 residues. CDR1 is LNHDA, CDR2 SQIVND, per germline (reference sequence). The V and J ends lost 7 bases and 3 bases respectively, with 10 bases between them. Here the CDR3 DNA reads TGTGCCAGTATCGAGACAGATGGGGCCAACGTCCTGACTTTC. This gives the protein CASIETDGANVLTF.

CDR3 in amino acids: CASSEAPGQGEQFF. CDR3 sequence (DNA): TGTGCCAGCAGTGAAGCGCCTGGGCAAGGGGAGCAGTTCTTC. This chain uses TRBV2 with TRBJ2-1; no definite D call. The germline V and J ends were trimmed by 0 bases and 10 bases, with 13 bases remaining between them. The CDR3 length is 14 residues. The germline gives CDR1 SNHLY, CDR2 FYNNEI.

This chain joins TRBV11-2 and TRBJ1-2; the D gene is possibly TRBD1 (5 bases). This CDR3 has 12 amino acids. The V and J ends lost 3 bases and 5 bases respectively, with 7 bases between them. The germline CDR1 and CDR2 sequences are SGHAT and FQNNGV. The CDR3 coding sequence is TGTGCCAGCAGCTTTCCAGGGTATGGCTACACCTTC. Amino acids: CASSFPGYGYTF.

The J gene is TRBJ1-4, the V gene TRBV30; D remains ambiguous. Trimming took 4 bases from V and 0 from J, leaving 12 bases between them. This CDR3 comprises 15 residues. The germline V gene encodes CDR1 GTSNPN and CDR2 SVGIG (reference sequence). The CDR3 nucleotides read TGTGCCTGGACTCGCCGAACCTCAACTAATGAAAAACTGTTTTTT. Translated, it gives CAWTRRTSTNEKLFF. Combining the CDR3 with reference TRBV30 and TRBJ1-4 gives the whole variable domain SQTIHQWPATLVQPVGSPLSLECTVEGTSNPNLYWYRQAAGRGLQLLFYSVGIGQISSEVPQNLSASRPQDRQFILSSKKLLLSDSGFYLCAWTRRTSTNEKLFFGSGTQLSVL.

The sample holds a few counts of this clone. The chain recombines TRBV19 with TRBJ1-5; TRBD1 matches 10 bases. Trimming took 6 bases from V and 6 from J; bases not matched to a gene: 2. This CDR3 has 13 residues. The germline CDR1 and CDR2 sequences are LNHDA and SQIVND (reference sequence). DNA for the CDR3: TGTGCCAGTAGGGGACAGGGGCCTCAGCCCCAGCATTTT. Its protein is CASRGQGPQPQHF. Combining the CDR3 with reference TRBV19 and TRBJ1-5 gives the whole variable domain DGGITQSPKYLFRKEGQNVTLSCEQNLNHDAMYWYRQDPGQGLRLIYYSQIVNDFQKGDIAEGYSVSREKKESFPLTVTSAQKNPTAFYLCASRGQGPQPQHFGDGTRLSIL.

The chain uses TRBV11-2 and TRBJ2-5; D gene uncertain. The CDR3 runs to 14 residues. Germline-derived CDR1 and CDR2 are SGHAT and FQNNGV. Between the trimmed V and J ends, which lost 5 bases and 4 bases, there was a span of 14 bases. The CDR3 DNA is TGTGCCAGCAGCCTTCGCTTGGGTACAGAGACCCAGTACTTC. Translating gives CASSLRLGTETQYF.

This clone has a single count. The chain couples TRBV10-1 to TRBJ1-1, with D uncertain. Trimming took off 6 bases at V and 3 bases at J, with 11 bases between the two ends. The germline V gene has CDR1 WNHNN and CDR2 SYGVQD (reference sequence). The length of the CDR3 is 13 residues. The CDR3 DNA follows: TGCGCCAGCAGGGAGAGTTTGGACACTGAAGCTTTCTTT. This translates into CASRESLDTEAFF.

The rearrangement joins TRBV9 to TRBJ2-3, with a weak D call TRBD1 (6 bases). Trimming pared 10 bases from V and 5 bases from J, leaving 17 bases between. The CDR3 contains 13 residues. CDR1 is SGDLS, CDR2 YYNGEE, per germline. CDR3 bases: TGTGCCGGGTACAGGGCGGCGGGAGATACGCAGTATTTT. Its protein is CAGYRAAGDTQYF.

The V gene is TRBV14, the J gene TRBJ1-5; maybe TRBD1 (5 bases). V was shortened by 3 bases and J by 2 bases, with 8 bases between the two germline ends. The germline V gene encodes CDR1 SGHDN and CDR2 FVKESK. This CDR3 has 14 amino acids. In DNA, the CDR3 is TGTGCCAGCAGCCAGGGAGGGGGCAATCAGCCCCAGCATTTT. Its protein is CASSQGGGNQPQHF.

The J gene is TRBJ2-3, the V gene TRBV2; the D is unclear. Trimming took 2 bases from V and 6 from J, leaving 6 bases between them. The CDR3 runs to 12 residues. Germline CDR1 SNHLY, CDR2 FYNNEI. CDR3 in DNA: TGTGCCAGCAGTGAAAACCAGGATACGCAGTATTTT. This encodes CASSENQDTQYF.

This clone was recorded a few times. For the CDR3, the DNA is TGTGCCAGCAGTGAAGGGACTAGGGGTGAGACCCAGTACTTC. As protein: CASSEGTRGETQYF. This chain joins TRBV2 and TRBJ2-5, with 7 bases lining up with TRBD2. Germline V gene sequence: CDR1 SNHLY, CDR2 FYNNEI. CDR3 length: 14 amino acids. The ends lost 1 base at V and 5 bases at J; junction bases unmatched: 4. The complete variable domain, with remaining parts taken from reference TRBV2 and TRBJ2-5, reads EPEVTQTPSHQVTQMGQEVILRCVPISNHLYFYWYRQILGQKVEFLVSFYNNEISEKSEIFDDQFSVERPDGSNFTLKIRSTKLEDSAMYFCASSEGTRGETQYFGPGTRLLVL.

The V and J genes are TRBV11-2 and TRBJ2-7, with 9 bases fitting TRBD1. This CDR3 has 15 amino acids. Trimming took 8 bases from V and 0 from J; bases not matched to a gene: 8. Germline lookup yields CDR1 SGHAT and CDR2 FQNNGV. CDR3 in amino acids: CASEPGTGSSYEQYF. The CDR3 DNA sequence: TGTGCCAGCGAACCCGGGACAGGGAGCTCCTACGAGCAGTACTTC.

The rearrangement uses TRBV13 and TRBJ2-7; TRBD2 might be the D (7 bases). Deletions cut 5 bases from V and 4 bases from J, with 21 bases between. Per the germline V gene, CDR1 is PRHDT and CDR2 is FYEKMQ (reference sequence). The CDR3 runs 16 residues. The CDR3 bases are TGTGCCAGCAGCACCCAGGGGAGGGGCCTACGTTACGAGCAGTACTTC. It specifies CASSTQGRGLRYEQYF.

The chain recombines TRBV6-6 with TRBJ2-4; no firm D call. Germline CDR1 MNHNY, CDR2 SVGAGI (reference sequence). V gave up 5 bases and J gave up 6 bases, with 14 bases separating them. There are 14 residues in the CDR3. This CDR3 is CASSTKFKVNIQYF. CDR3 coding DNA: TGTGCCAGCAGTACTAAGTTTAAAGTAAACATTCAGTACTTC.

CDR3 amino acids: CASSPLWETGVSIEQYF. For the CDR3, the DNA is TGTGCCAGCAGTCCTCTATGGGAGACAGGGGTATCGATCGAGCAGTACTTC. The chain has TRBV27 and TRBJ2-7; 8 bases match TRBD1. CDR1 is MNHEY, CDR2 SMNVEV, per germline (reference sequence). The CDR3 spans 17 residues. V gave up 5 bases and J gave up 6 bases; unmatched junction bases: 18.

V gene TRBV10-1 combines with J gene TRBJ1-1; a possible D gene is TRBD1 (5 bases). Germline lookup yields CDR1 WNHNN and CDR2 SYGVQD (reference sequence). This CDR3 contains 13 residues. V was trimmed by 10 bases and J by 4 bases, leaving 16 bases between them. CDR3 amino acids: CATQGLRGTEAFF. Here the CDR3 DNA reads TGCGCCACGCAGGGTTTGAGAGGCACTGAAGCTTTCTTT.

This clone has more than one count but fewer than ten. The V call is TRBV7-2, the J call TRBJ2-2; no definite D call. Germline CDR1 SGHTA, CDR2 FQGNSA. The CDR3 is made up of 17 amino acids. V lost 1 base and J lost 2, with 14 bases in between. The CDR3 DNA reads TGTGCCAGCAGCTTAGTGGCATTTCCCGGAAACACCGGGGAGCTGTTTTTT. This codes for CASSLVAFPGNTGELFF.

This chain connects TRBV6-5 to TRBJ2-1; 8 positions agree with TRBD1. The CDR3 loop spans 13 amino acids. The V segment lost 5 bases and the J segment 4 bases; nucleotides outside the gene matches: 1. CDR1 and CDR2 from the germline V gene are MNHEY and SVGAGI. CDR3 loop: CASSRDRYNEQFF. In nucleotides, the CDR3 is TGTGCCAGCAGTCGGGACAGGTACAATGAGCAGTTCTTC.

In DNA form, the CDR3 reads TGTGCCAGCCGAAAGATTGCCGGGTACAATGAGCAGTTCTTC. Translation: CASRKIAGYNEQFF. The rearrangement uses TRBV5-6 and TRBJ2-1; no definite D call. Germline V CDR1 and CDR2: SGHDT, YYEEEE. This CDR3 has 14 residues. Trimming cost V 7 bases and J 4 bases, with 15 bases left between them.

This clone was seen only a few times. The chain recombines TRBV19 with TRBJ2-1; D is undetermined. The CDR3 runs 14 residues. Germline loops: CDR1 LNHDA, CDR2 SQIVND (reference sequence). The V and J ends lost 6 bases and 0 bases respectively, with 9 bases between them. For the CDR3, the DNA is TGTGCCAGTAGCTATCAAGACTCCTACAATGAGCAGTTCTTC. Its protein is CASSYQDSYNEQFF.

The J gene is TRBJ1-2, the V gene TRBV9, with D unclear. Germline V lookup: CDR1 SGDLS, CDR2 YYNGEE. V lost 7 bases, J lost 0 bases, and 7 bases lay in between. This CDR3 is 12 amino acids long. The CDR3 nucleotides read TGTGCCAGCGGGAGCACTAACTATGGCTACACCTTC. Protein sequence: CASGSTNYGYTF. Full variable domain (missing parts from reference TRBV9 and TRBJ1-2): DSGVTQTPKHLITATGQRVTLRCSPRSGDLSVYWYQQSLDQGLQFLIQYYNGEERAKGNILERFSAQQFPDLHSELNLSSLELGDSALYFCASGSTNYGYTFGSGTRLTVV.

The rearrangement links TRBV5-6 to TRBJ1-4; D ambiguous. CDR3 length: 15 amino acids. Trimming pared 4 bases from V and 3 bases from J, leaving 13 bases between. Germline CDR1 reads SGHDT; CDR2 reads YYEEEE. CDR3 in amino acids: CASSPGLSSNEKLFF. The CDR3 bases are TGTGCCAGCAGCCCAGGACTGAGCTCTAATGAAAAACTGTTTTTT.

This clone showed up just once. V gene TRBV9 combines with J gene TRBJ2-2; 7 bases are a match to TRBD1. There are 17 residues in the CDR3. CDR1 SGDLS and CDR2 YYNGEE come from the germline V gene. V was pared by 1 base and J by 0 bases, with 6 bases of the junction left unmatched. Here the CDR3 DNA reads TGTGCCAGCAGCGTACGCCCCCAGGGGGCGAACACCGGGGAGCTGTTTTTT. Its protein is CASSVRPQGANTGELFF.

The V gene is TRBV5-1, the J gene TRBJ1-1; 7 positions agree with TRBD1. Per the germline V gene, CDR1 is SGHRS and CDR2 is YFSETQ. V shed 3 bases, J shed 0 bases, and the junction held 5 bases outside the gene matches. The length of the CDR3 is 15 residues. CDR3 sequence: CASSYQGGLNTEAFF. CDR3 coding DNA: TGCGCCAGCAGCTACCAGGGGGGATTGAACACTGAAGCTTTCTTT.

This rearrangement joins TRBV27 to TRBJ2-3; the match to TRBD2 covers 9 bases. This CDR3 spans 15 amino acids. After removal of 3 bases from V and 2 bases from J, the junction contained 3 bases not matched to a gene. Looked up from germline, CDR1 is MNHEY and CDR2 is SMNVEV (reference sequence). Written as DNA, the CDR3 is TGTGCCAGCAGTTTTTCGGGACTAGCCACAGATACGCAGTATTTT. Its protein product is CASSFSGLATDTQYF.